This T cell receptor beta chain is from a study of control samples from healthy donors and cancer patients. Repertoires were generated with immunoSEQ multiplex PCR, while TCRdb's copy carries only in-frame clones and drops some. The profile shows under 150,000 clones, around 96% of them singletons. Trimming removed 7 bases at V and 0 bases at J, with 13 bases between. This CDR3 is built from 15 residues. Germline CDR1 and CDR2: SGDLS and YYNGEE. The genes are TRBV9 and TRBJ2-2, with D possibly being TRBD1 (5 bases). The TCR sequence derives from a man younger than 40 in good health. Sequencing was carried out using blood. The DNA of the CDR3 is TGTGCCAGCGGGGCACAGGACGCGAACACCGGGGAGCTGTTTTTT. This translates into CASGAQDANTGELFF.